This TCR beta chain was recorded in a study of T cell responses to AZD1222 COVID-19 vaccine. Sequenced by immunoSEQ multiplex PCR; TCRdb stores in-frame clones only, minus some. Here the sample spans under 250,000 clones, 85% to 95% being singletons. The germline gives CDR1 SGHTA, CDR2 FQGNSA. V shed 4 bases, J shed 5 bases, and the junction held 5 bases outside the gene matches. This CDR3 has 15 amino acids. The V and J genes are TRBV7-2 and TRBJ1-4, with TRBD1 matching over 9 bases. The clonotype comes from an adult in good health. Sequenced material: peripheral blood, taken on day 0 of MenACWY control vaccination. CDR3 sequence (DNA): TGTGCCAGCAGCTGGGGACAGGGTGCCAATGAAAAACTGTTTTTT. Protein product: CASSWGQGANEKLFF.